A selection of T cell receptor beta chains follows, all from one sample in a study of CD8+ T cells in alopecia areata. Repertoires were generated with immunoSEQ multiplex PCR, while TCRdb's copy carries only in-frame clones and drops some. This sample has tens of thousands of clones, with roughly 53% found just once. The specimen was NKG2D-high CD8+ T cells sorted from blood. These receptors were taken from a human donor with alopecia areata. Both conserved end residues are part of each CDR3. A D gene is named only where the DNA matches it firmly. Not all rows give a size; the values are once, few, many and, for expanded clones, a class.

cdr3_length j_call d_call v_call clone_size cdr3_aa cdr3_nt
13 TRBJ1-2 - TRBV27 - CASSPQGSYGYTF TGTGCCAGCAGTCCTCAAGGATCCTATGGCTACACCTTC
14 TRBJ1-5 TRBD1 TRBV29-1 - CSVAGGGGNQPQHF TGCAGCGTTGCAGGGGGCGGGGGCAATCAGCCCCAGCATTTT
14 TRBJ2-6 - TRBV7-9 few CASSPTTGANVLTF TGTGCCAGCAGCCCCACAACTGGGGCCAACGTCCTGACTTTC
17 TRBJ1-1 TRBD1 TRBV4-1 - CASEDGPPGQGSTEAFF TGCGCCAGCGAAGATGGACCACCGGGACAGGGAAGCACTGAAGCTTTCTTT
13 TRBJ2-7 - TRBV7-9 - CASSPSATYEQYF TGTGCCAGCAGCCCCTCCGCCACCTACGAGCAGTACTTC
13 TRBJ2-7 TRBD2 TRBV11-2 - CASSLAGTYEQYF TGTGCCAGCAGCCTAGCGGGGACCTACGAGCAGTACTTC
14 TRBJ1-2 - TRBV23-1 - CASSLPLQEYGYTF TGCGCCAGCAGTCTCCCTTTGCAGGAATATGGCTACACCTTC
12 TRBJ1-1 - TRBV7-9 - CASSTNLPEAFF TGTGCCAGCAGCACTAATCTTCCGGAAGCTTTCTTT
14 TRBJ1-5 - TRBV15 - CATSRDYPDQPQHF TGTGCCACCAGCAGAGATTATCCAGATCAGCCCCAGCATTTT
15 TRBJ1-2 - TRBV4-3 - CASSQDPGILYGYTF TGCGCCAGCAGCCAAGATCCCGGGATCCTCTATGGCTACACCTTC
16 TRBJ2-5 - TRBV9 - CASSGGGQYPSKTQYF TGTGCCAGCAGCGGAGGTGGACAGTACCCTTCTAAGACCCAGTACTTC
8 TRBJ2-1 - TRBV7-9 many CASSLQFF TGTGCCAGCAGCTTGCAGTTCTTC
19 TRBJ2-5 TRBD2 TRBV28 medium-sized CASSFAVASGKLPQETQYF TGTGCCAGCAGTTTCGCTGTGGCTAGCGGGAAATTGCCGCAAGAGACCCAGTACTTC
14 TRBJ2-7 TRBD1 TRBV5-1 - CASSFGQGSYEQYF TGCGCCAGCAGCTTTGGACAGGGGTCCTACGAGCAGTACTTC
14 TRBJ1-1 TRBD1 TRBV4-1 few CATTYRGKNTEAFF TGCGCCACGACTTACAGGGGGAAGAACACTGAAGCTTTCTTT
14 TRBJ2-7 - TRBV30 - CAWSVWDRADEQYF TGTGCCTGGAGTGTATGGGATCGGGCGGACGAGCAGTACTTC
13 TRBJ2-3 TRBD2 TRBV6-5 - CASGLAGEDTQYF TGTGCCAGCGGACTAGCCGGAGAGGATACGCAGTATTTT
13 TRBJ2-4 - TRBV29-1 few CSVKGETKNIQYF TGCAGCGTCAAGGGGGAGACCAAAAACATTCAGTACTTC
14 TRBJ2-4 - TRBV10-3 - CAIAGDVAKNIQYF TGTGCCATCGCAGGAGATGTAGCCAAAAACATTCAGTACTTC
15 TRBJ1-1 - TRBV7-9 - CASTGVGSVNTEAFF TGTGCCAGCACAGGGGTCGGTTCGGTGAACACTGAAGCTTTCTTT
15 TRBJ2-1 TRBD2 TRBV7-9 - CASSPAGGPYNEQFF TGTGCCAGCAGCCCCGCGGGGGGGCCTTACAATGAGCAGTTCTTC
17 TRBJ1-1 TRBD1 TRBV4-3 once CASSQALGQGVMAEAFF TGCGCCAGCAGCCAAGCTTTGGGACAGGGGGTGATGGCTGAAGCTTTCTTT
14 TRBJ1-1 - TRBV6-5 - CASSYSGRYTEAFF TGTGCCAGCAGTTACTCCGGCAGATACACTGAAGCTTTCTTT
15 TRBJ1-5 TRBD1 TRBV19 once CASRPGTGGLQPQHF TGTGCCAGTAGACCCGGGACAGGGGGCCTTCAGCCCCAGCATTTT
16 TRBJ1-2 - TRBV2 - CASSESPQPGAYGYTF TGTGCCAGCAGTGAATCCCCTCAGCCGGGAGCCTATGGCTACACCTTC
11 TRBJ2-7 - TRBV28 few CATKMGYEQYF TGTGCCACTAAAATGGGCTACGAGCAGTACTTC
14 TRBJ1-1 TRBD1 TRBV5-6 - CASSGNRGLTEAFF TGTGCCAGCAGCGGAAACAGGGGGCTCACTGAAGCTTTCTTT
13 TRBJ1-2 TRBD1 TRBV5-1 - CASSTDRVWGYTF TGCGCCAGCAGCACCGACAGGGTGTGGGGCTACACCTTC
11 TRBJ2-1 - TRBV9 - CASSVGDEQFF TGTGCCAGCAGCGTAGGAGATGAGCAGTTCTTC
15 TRBJ2-7 TRBD1 TRBV29-1 few CSVEDQWDRTFKQYF TGCAGCGTTGAAGATCAGTGGGACAGGACCTTCAAGCAGTACTTC
11 TRBJ2-7 - TRBV20-1 - CSARLVYEQYF TGCAGTGCTAGGTTGGTCTACGAGCAGTACTTC